This T cell receptor beta chain was profiled in a study of cytomegalovirus exposure and HLA in healthy donors (dated by TCRdb to between 2016 and 2019). Context from the whole study: An earlier analysis of approximately 640 of the donors reported about 290 Gb of sequence data and 100 million to 140 million unique TCR beta sequences from about 200 million T cells. An earlier analysis of approximately 580 of the donors used high-throughput TCR beta sequencing to judge whether each TCR beta V gene segment behaved as functional or pseudogenic. Across roughly 420 genotyped donors of the cohort, an average of roughly 200,000 unique TCR beta nucleotide sequences per donor were sequenced, and approximately 17% of those sequences were non-productive. All discovery cohort repertoires had been generated using a single sequencing platform. In addition to the first cohort of several hundred subjects, a separate validation cohort of approximately 120 different subjects was used. An early release that covered some 630 HLA-typed donors contained about 290 gigabases of sequencing data and 75 million to 100 million unique TCR sequences. Because of strong linkage in the cohort, 5 or 6 DR-DQ haplotypes were treated as single units for association and clustering. To study patterns of TCR occurrence, a later analysis re-analyzed previously published TCR beta repertoires from more than 550 donors and added high-resolution HLA genotyping. Typing coverage differed by locus: A, B, C, DRB1 and DQB1 were typed in roughly 620-630 donors, DQA1 in 500 to 550, DPA1 in approximately 610, and DPB1 in around 490. High-throughput TCR immunosequencing, statistical association of individual TCRs with disease status, and machine learning were combined to predict cytomegalovirus infection status. Donor age, sex, ethnicity and CMV serostatus were collected together with the repertoire data. The later analysis used no new phenotypic data to find candidate immune exposures, relying instead on TCR beta sequences and their occurrence across donors. The genetic ancestry cluster associated with self-reported Caucasian donors included 80% to 90% of the roughly 400 genotyped donors. The T cell repertoires of about 700 subjects were profiled by immunosequencing and related to cytomegalovirus serostatus. HLA typing included class I and class II loci at four-digit resolution. A later genetic analysis took genome-wide SNP genotypes for about 55% of the roughly 700 donors and used that subset as a discovery cohort. The aim of the study was to test whether cataloging public T cell receptors could identify signatures of past pathogen exposure. What the work shows at the level of the full study, not this receptor alone: A total of roughly 160 TCR beta chains were listed by the study as associated with cytomegalovirus. A further reported finding was that TCR beta sequences accurately predicted the HLA-A and HLA-B alleles for most subjects in the first cohort. In a later analysis, TCR association rates were found to vary across HLA loci, with the most associated TCRs seen for DRB1 alleles and the fewest for HLA-C alleles. Because HLA typing was unavailable for some donors at each locus, only the typed subset was used in association tests. The presence/absence analyses assumed that sequencing depth was roughly uniform across donors, and that assumption may not be true. In a later analysis, HLA-associated TCR beta chains were found to be more clonally expanded and to have lower generation probabilities than equally common non-associated chains. An association between a missense DCLRE1C variant and V-gene and J-gene trimming of TCR beta chains was found in a later genetic analysis and replicated in an independent cohort. An earlier analysis of some 590 of the donors showed that most TCR beta V segments appeared in productive rearrangements either about 87% or about 30% of the time, which broadly matched IMGT annotations. Most CMV-associated TCR beta chains appeared to be HLA-restricted in a later analysis, and the HLA associations seemed to be driven largely by CMV exposure. Three of the identified cytomegalovirus-associated TCR beta chains were confirmed in vitro to be specific for cytomegalovirus antigens. When HLA alleles, especially DR and DQ, strongly co-occurred, TCR associations were difficult to assign to individual alleles. Linkage disequilibrium might explain the correlated functional status among segregating V segments, but an unknown experimental factor could not be ruled out. A later analysis reported that several top co-occurrence clusters appeared linked to parvovirus B19, influenza, CMV and Epstein-Barr virus. The only immune exposure information available for the cohort was CMV serostatus. According to the authors, the approach could potentially be generalized to other disease states and immunological phenotypes. This cohort had only TCR beta chains sequenced, and the lack of alpha or paired-chain data limited which features could be detected. Across donors, most TCR sequences were observed very rarely, whereas some public TCRs were present in many individuals. Cytomegalovirus status was reported to be diagnosed by the classifier with high specificity and sensitivity in both the original and validation cohorts. A group of highly shared sequence variants was considered likely to be a technical artifact of the sequencing pipeline. Compared with the roughly 600-donor mean, donors in an Asian-associated ancestry cluster had fewer N-insertions in productive TCRs, according to a later genetic analysis. A later analysis associated around 16,000 TCR beta sequences with specific HLA alleles at a false discovery rate of 0.05. Because counts were too low, roughly 16 rarely observed V segments, including chromosome 9 orphons, were left out of the earlier analysis of several hundred of the donors. The 87-base-pair reads could not distinguish some IMGT-functional V segments, including TRBV6-2 and TRBV6-3, so those segments were excluded.

Notes on this clone: Its cognate antigen has yet to be identified. Base-call qualities are not available, and no considerably larger clone is one nucleotide away.

The protocol used for the library was the immunoSEQ multiplex PCR assay. The multiplex PCR relied on a mix of 60 forward primers for TCR Vbeta segments and 13 reverse primers for TCR Jbeta segments. The CDR3 region of rearranged TCR beta genes was amplified from genomic DNA with a multiplex PCR assay. On the Illumina HiSeq System, the amplified TCR beta libraries were sequenced as 87-base-pair reads. The paper's data handling went like this. Across the 666 repertoires, a later analysis counted some 80 million unique TCR beta chains, some 11 million of which were shared by at least two donors. Raw reads were error-corrected and collapsed into unique sequences with a nearest-neighbor algorithm that merged closely related sequences to remove PCR and sequencing errors. To assign V, D and J gene segments, CDR3 sequences were aligned to IMGT reference sequences. For a sequence to be retained, a match of at least six nucleotides to both a V gene segment and a J gene segment was required. A rearrangement was called productive if the CDR3 had no stop codons and remained in frame with V and J, and every other rearrangement was called non-productive. CDR3 was defined according to IMGT convention as the region running from the second conserved V-encoded cysteine to the conserved J-encoded phenylalanine. In an earlier analysis of 500 to 650 of the donors, sequences lacking an unambiguous match to a single V gene segment were excluded. In an earlier analysis of some 590 of the donors, V segments were called functional above 56.7% productive rearrangements and were called segregating when the between-donor standard deviation exceeded 5%. A statistical classification framework was developed to diagnose cytomegalovirus status using the catalog of TCR beta chain sequences. V and J gene assignment, in a later analysis, came from comparing TCR nucleotide sequences with IMGT/GENE-DB human TR gene sequences. The TCRdist pipeline was used in a later analysis to assign CDR3 sequences and most-parsimonious VDJ recombination scenarios. In a later analysis, each TCR beta chain was defined by its CDR3 amino acid sequence together with its V-gene family, and reads without a unique V-gene family were excluded. In a later analysis, 500 to 650 highly shared, low-generation-probability nucleotide sequences were removed to address suspected cross-contamination and a sequencing artifact. A later analysis calculated a clonal expansion index for each public chain from normalized within-repertoire ranks of inferred template counts. In a later analysis, generation probabilities were computed using a VDJ recombination model fitted to out-of-frame rearrangements, and the results were checked against IGoR. In a later analysis, TCR-TCR, TCR-HLA and TCR-CMV co-occurrence was scored with hypergeometric tests, and a repertoire-size bias correction was applied to TCR pairs. In a later analysis, false discovery rates were estimated by permuting HLA or CMV assignments 20 times. In a later analysis, co-occurring TCRs were grouped using DBSCAN, and TCRdist sequence similarity was added for clustering within HLA-allele-positive subsets. Repertoires with fewer than 30,000 or more than 120,000 public chains were left out of co-occurrence clustering, as were about 5 repertoires with anomalous nucleotide sharing. In TCRdb, the immuneACCESS table is reduced to in-frame sequences with V and J assigned. These tables do not hold every clone; where another copy was compared, an unresolved V gene accounts for under half, and the others remain unexplained. V and J calls and clone size are copied from that table; D and trimming were computed from the DNA. This sample comprises some 120,000 clones, 70% to 80% of them detected only once. The top ten constitute roughly 3% of the sample.

In the germline V gene, CDR1 corresponds to SGHRS and CDR2 to YFSETQ. Including the terminal cysteine and phenylalanine, the CDR3 comprises 15 residues. Only CDR3 DNA remains: 45 bases, in frame from the first base. Germline trimming: 2 bases from V, 5 bases from J; junction bases outside gene matches: 6. In total, 500 to 700 healthy bone marrow donors made up the cohort. All cohort members were sampled while nominally healthy, although unrecorded immune exposures were likely present. The donor tested CMV seronegative and was one of the 352 seronegative cohort members. Every donor gave a peripheral blood sample, and the peripheral blood mononuclear cells from that sample were used for TCR beta sequencing. The Qiagen DNeasy Blood Extraction Kit was used to extract genomic DNA from the blood cell samples.

The TCR comes from a female donor in good health and CMV-seronegative. Specimen: PBMCs. The V and J genes are TRBV5-1 and TRBJ2-5; 10 bases in the middle match TRBD1. The nucleotides are TGCGCCAGCAGCTTCGGGACAGGGGATAGGGAGACCCAGTACTTC. Its protein reads: CASSFGTGDRETQYF.